Below, one TCR beta chain is given with its context. This clonotype was observed a handful of times. There is no known antigen for this receptor. Per-base quality was not reported, and no clone a single base away is much larger than it. The data stem from a study of CD8+CD57+ T cells in acquired aplastic anemia (dated by TCRdb to the late 2010s). For context, the study as a whole: A mean of about 3.2 ug of DNA, ranging from roughly 0.17 to 30 ug, was extracted from sorted CD4+ and CD8+ cells. A CD8+CD57+ expansion meant a frequency higher than the mean frequency seen in healthy subjects. Points the paper makes about the study in general: Although 25 to 30 CD8+ CDR3 sequences were shared by patients and controls, these sequences appeared highly expressed in patients and within the immunodominant clones of patients. CD8+ Simpson's diversity did not differ significantly between patients and healthy controls (P=0.060).

V is clipped by 6 bases and J by 5 bases, and the sequence between their germline boundaries is 17 bases long. CDR1 DFQATT and CDR2 SNEGSKA were looked up in the germline V gene (reference sequence). The CDR3 holds 13 amino acids from the cysteine to the phenylalanine. Just the 39-base CDR3 DNA is kept, in frame starting at base 1. TCR beta VDJ combination and CDR3 sequence profiling used genomic DNA as the template. An Illumina HiSeq 2000 was used for TCR repertoire sequencing. Turning to the authors' computational methods: Repertoire assessment relied on Simpson's diversity index, CDR3 size and DJ length profiles, and TRBV/TRBJ rearrangement plots. The most abundant DNA sequence in the deep sequencing data was taken as the immunodominant clone. CDR3 amino acid sequences were checked for sharing between subjects and were compared against published repertoires and the VDJdb database. TCRdb's own reprocessing of the public reads used fastp at Q25 and MiXCR and kept productive beta chains. Rows merge per CDR3 protein into single entries with the most common DNA and genes. In this record, the V and J calls reflect TCRdb's handling and not the investigators' own analysis. For this sample the table gives 150,000 to 200,000 distinct CDR3 sequences, of which around 50% were detected only once. The top ten hold approximately 13% of the sample.

Patients chosen for sequencing had shown expansion of CD8+CD57+ cells by flow cytometry. Severe acquired aplastic anemia was diagnosed in all patients according to International Study of Aplastic Anemia and Agranulocytosis and Camitta criteria. No patient had received any therapy when blood was sampled. The study deep-sequenced TCR repertoires of sorted CD4+ and CD8+ blood T cells from severe aplastic anemia patients and healthy subjects. In the USA, patient enrollment took place under clinicaltrials.gov protocols 00001620, 01623167, 00001397, 00071045, 00081523 and 00961064. Ficoll-Paque density gradient centrifugation was used to isolate peripheral blood mononuclear cells. CD4+ and CD8+ T cells were sorted by FACS or magnetic beads before DNA extraction.

The sequence links TRBV20-1 to TRBJ2-7; 7 matching bases give a weak D call of TRBD2. This clonotype originated in a human donor with aplastic anemia. The material sequenced was sorted CD4+, CD8+, or CD8+CD57+ T cells (not recorded which) from PBMCs. The nucleotides are TGCAGTGCAAGCCGAGGGGGGGCCAACGAGCAGTACTTC. Translated, it gives CSASRGGANEQYF.